The 25 T cell receptor beta chains presented below share a single source sample, sequenced in a study of T-cell memory formation after mild COVID-19. TCRdb independently ran MiXCR on the 5' RACE reads; one entry per CDR3 protein. The profile shows just under 150,000 distinct CDR3 sequences, 6% to 6.5% of them singletons. Sample: PBMCs or a T cell subset sorted from them (not recorded which). The receptors were gathered from an adult woman who had mild COVID-19 (a few samples of this study predate the infection). Cell type and time point are not known.

This clonotype was counted only a few times. The gene calls are TRBV9 and TRBJ2-5, with a tentative D call TRBD2 (5 bases). Trimming shortened V by 0 bases and J by 4 bases, and 13 bases separated the two germline ends. This CDR3 contains 15 residues. Germline CDR1 SGDLS, CDR2 YYNGEE. As DNA, the CDR3 is TGTGCCAGCAGCGTAGAAGAGGGAATGGGAGAGACCCAGTACTTC. Protein product: CASSVEEGMGETQYF. Full variable domain (missing parts from reference TRBV9 and TRBJ2-5): DSGVTQTPKHLITATGQRVTLRCSPRSGDLSVYWYQQSLDQGLQFLIQYYNGEERAKGNILERFSAQQFPDLHSELNLSSLELGDSALYFCASSVEEGMGETQYFGPGTRLLVL.

This clonotype occurred many times. This chain links TRBV19 with TRBJ1-1; D gene uncertain. Trimming took 8 bases from V and 6 from J, leaving 16 bases between them. Germline V gives CDR1 LNHDA, CDR2 SQIVND (reference sequence). The CDR3 sequence is 13 residues long. For the CDR3, the DNA is TGTGCCAGTGAGAGGGTGGGGATCCCTGAAGCTTTCTTT. The encoded protein is CASERVGIPEAFF.

In this sample, this clonotype turned up once. This chain uses TRBV24-1 with TRBJ2-3; 12 nucleotides line up with TRBD2. The CDR3 loop spans 15 amino acids. The V and J ends lost 6 bases and 4 bases, in that order; junction bases with no gene match: 4. CDR1 and CDR2 from the germline V gene are KGHDR and SFDVKD. The CDR3 region is CATSPASGGADTQYF. The CDR3 DNA is TGTGCCACCAGTCCTGCTAGCGGGGGGGCAGATACGCAGTATTTT.

At least ten counts were recorded for this clonotype. The genes are TRBV15 and TRBJ1-1, with a tentative D call TRBD1 (5 bases). V was cut by 0 bases and J by 1 base, with 12 bases left in between. Per the germline V gene, CDR1 is LNHNV and CDR2 is YYDKDF (reference sequence). The CDR3 sequence is 16 residues long. The CDR3 here is CATSRDRRDGNTEAFF. The DNA for the CDR3 is TGTGCCACCAGCAGAGATCGAAGGGACGGGAACACTGAAGCTTTCTTT.

This clonotype was recorded many times. The rearrangement joins TRBV20-1 to TRBJ2-1, with unresolved D. Germline V gives CDR1 DFQATT, CDR2 SNEGSKA (reference sequence). The CDR3 totals 11 residues. This chain's CDR3 is CSLGFLHEQFF. The CDR3 DNA is TGCAGCCTTGGTTTCCTGCATGAGCAGTTCTTC.

The chain is built from TRBV4-3 and TRBJ2-1; the match to TRBD2 covers 9 bases. The CDR3 is 15 residues long. The V and J ends lost 1 base and 6 bases, in that order; junction bases with no gene match: 4. CDR1 LGHNA and CDR2 YSLEER come from the germline V gene. The CDR3 DNA reads as TGCGCCAGCAGCCAAGCTAGCGGGAAAGGCAATGAGCAGTTCTTC. This translates into CASSQASGKGNEQFF.

This clonotype was counted between two and nine times. The chain recombines TRBV3-1 with TRBJ2-7; weak D call: TRBD1 (5 bases). Trimming cost V 1 base and J 4 bases, with 8 bases left between them. The germline V gene encodes CDR1 LGHDT and CDR2 YNNKEL (reference sequence). CDR3 length: 13 amino acids. CDR3 DNA: TGTGCCAGCAGCCAAGGCGACAGTTACGAGCAGTACTTC. Protein: CASSQGDSYEQYF.

This clonotype was detected only a few times. The V gene is TRBV24-1, the J gene TRBJ2-7; 10 nucleotides align to TRBD1. Germline loops: CDR1 KGHDR, CDR2 SFDVKD. Losses at the gene ends were 3 bases for V and 6 bases for J; bases not matched to a gene: 7. The CDR3 contains 15 residues. DNA for the CDR3: TGTGCCACCAGTGATCCCCGGAGGACAGGGGGCGAGCAGTACTTC. Translating gives CATSDPRRTGGEQYF.

This clonotype was seen many times. This sequence joins TRBV5-4 and TRBJ1-1; D gene ambiguous. CDR3 length equals 13 residues. The V end was cut by 2 bases, the J end by 3 bases, with 8 bases between. Germline lookup yields CDR1 SGHNT and CDR2 YYREEE (reference sequence). The CDR3 sequence is CASSFGRDTEAFF. CDR3 DNA: TGTGCCAGCAGCTTCGGTCGGGACACTGAAGCTTTCTTT. Together with reference TRBV5-4 and TRBJ1-1, the CDR3 gives the full variable domain: ETGVTQSPTHLIKTRGQQVTLRCSSQSGHNTVSWYQQALGQGPQFIFQYYREEENGRGNFPPRFSGLQFPNYSSELNVNALELDDSALYLCASSFGRDTEAFFGQGTRLTVV.

The sample holds a few counts of this clonotype. The chain has TRBV24-1 and TRBJ1-5; TRBD1 might be the D (5 bases). V was clipped by 4 bases and J by 3 bases, with 9 bases between them. The CDR3 consists of 14 residues. Germline V gene sequence: CDR1 KGHDR, CDR2 SFDVKD. The CDR3 DNA is TGTGCCACCAGTGAGAAGGGGTACAATCAGCCCCAGCATTTT. It is translated as CATSEKGYNQPQHF.

A few counts support this clonotype. V gene TRBV20-1 combines with J gene TRBJ2-1, with D perhaps assigned TRBD1 or TRBD2 (5 bases each). The CDR3 spans 13 residues. Germline V lookup: CDR1 DFQATT, CDR2 SNEGSKA (reference sequence). The V gene lost 6 bases and the J gene lost 5 bases, with 14 bases spanning the gap. The CDR3 coding sequence is TGCAGTGCCCCGGGACCCCCAAACAATGAGCAGTTCTTC. Translation gives CSAPGPPNNEQFF.

This clonotype was counted between two and nine times. The J gene is TRBJ1-6, the V gene TRBV27, with D maybe TRBD1 (5 bases). Trimming left V 2 bases short and J 6 bases short, with 11 bases between. Germline V lookup: CDR1 MNHEY, CDR2 SMNVEV (reference sequence). This CDR3 region has 15 residues. The CDR3 sequence: CASSLGGAGNSPLHF. As DNA, the CDR3 is TGTGCCAGCAGTTTAGGTGGGGCCGGTAATTCACCCCTCCACTTT.

Many counts were recorded for this clonotype. The chain has TRBV20-1 and TRBJ1-5; possibly TRBD1 for D (5 bases). The CDR3 has 14 amino acids. The germline V and J ends were trimmed by 2 bases and 3 bases, with 11 bases remaining between them. The germline CDR1 and CDR2 sequences are DFQATT and SNEGSKA (reference sequence). The chain's CDR3 is CSARPGHDNQPQHF. The CDR3 DNA reads as TGCAGTGCTAGACCCGGACACGACAATCAGCCCCAGCATTTT.

A few counts support this clonotype. The rearrangement links TRBV5-5 to TRBJ2-3, with 10 bases matching TRBD2. The germline CDR1 and CDR2 sequences are SGHKS and YYEKEE (reference sequence). Losses at the gene ends were 0 bases for V and 4 bases for J; bases not matched to a gene: 11. The CDR3 totals 18 residues. CDR3 sequence (DNA): TGTGCCAGCAGCTTGGTCTTGGGGGGTAGCGGGAGGCCAGATACGCAGTATTTT. It yields the protein CASSLVLGGSGRPDTQYF.

This clonotype was seen many times. This chain joins TRBV7-9 and TRBJ2-7, with D unresolved. Trimming stripped 5 bases from V and 1 base from J, with 9 bases between. Germline values: CDR1 SEHNR, CDR2 FQNEAQ (reference sequence). The CDR3 covers 13 residues. The DNA of the CDR3 is TGTGCCAGCAGCCCGGACCTTTCCTACGAGCAGTACTTC. This encodes CASSPDLSYEQYF.

This clonotype has only a few counts. V is TRBV3-1 and J is TRBJ1-1; tentative D call: TRBD1 (5 bases). CDR3 length: 13 residues. The V gene lost 7 bases and the J gene lost 5 bases, with 14 bases spanning the gap. CDR1 is LGHDT and CDR2 is YNNKEL in the germline V gene (reference sequence). The CDR3 here is CASIDSGGTEAFF. The CDR3 DNA reads TGTGCCAGCATTGACAGTGGCGGAACTGAAGCTTTCTTT.

In this sample, this clonotype turned up many times. CDR3 sequence (DNA): TGTGCCAGCACCCCCTGGACCACAGATACGCAGTATTTT. Translation: CASTPWTTDTQYF. The rearrangement uses TRBV12-3 or TRBV12-4 and TRBJ2-3; D is undetermined. The CDR3 runs to 13 residues. The V end was cut by 7 bases, the J end by 2 bases, with 10 bases between.

This clonotype was found a few times. The genes are TRBV5-5 and TRBJ1-6; D is perhaps TRBD1 (6 bases). CDR3 length: 15 amino acids. CDR1 is SGHKS, CDR2 YYEKEE, per germline (reference sequence). V dropped 1 base and J dropped 4 bases, with 9 bases sitting between them. CDR3 sequence (DNA): TGTGCCAGCAGCTTGCTCGGACAGTATAATTCACCCCTCCACTTT. It translates to CASSLLGQYNSPLHF.

At least ten counts were recorded for this clonotype. This chain links TRBV4-2 with TRBJ2-5; tentative D call: TRBD2 (6 bases). This CDR3 region has 14 residues. V lost 1 base to trimming and J lost 4 bases, with 10 bases between them. Germline V gives CDR1 LGHNA, CDR2 YNFKEQ. CDR3 in amino acids: CASSQGASAETQYF. The CDR3 DNA sequence: TGTGCCAGCAGCCAAGGTGCTAGCGCAGAGACCCAGTACTTC.

This clonotype has more than one count but fewer than ten. The chain joins TRBV30 to TRBJ1-3; D unclear. Trimming removed 5 bases at V and 0 bases at J, with 11 bases between. This CDR3 has 14 amino acids. Germline lookup yields CDR1 GTSNPN and CDR2 SVGIG (reference sequence). The CDR3: CAWLQSNSGNTIYF. The CDR3 DNA sequence: TGTGCCTGGTTACAGTCGAACTCTGGAAACACCATATATTTT.

The chain couples TRBV9 to TRBJ2-3; TRBD2 is a possible D gene (6 bases). The germline CDR1 and CDR2 sequences are SGDLS and YYNGEE. The V gene lost 4 bases and the J gene lost 6 bases, with 15 bases spanning the gap. CDR3 length: 14 amino acids. The CDR3 DNA reads as TGTGCCAGCAGCCGGCGGGGCGGTGGCGATACGCAGTATTTT. Translation gives CASSRRGGGDTQYF. Full variable domain (outside the CDR3, taken from reference TRBV9 and TRBJ2-3): DSGVTQTPKHLITATGQRVTLRCSPRSGDLSVYWYQQSLDQGLQFLIQYYNGEERAKGNILERFSAQQFPDLHSELNLSSLELGDSALYFCASSRRGGGDTQYFGPGTRLTVL.

CDR3 amino acids: CASSPLGGVINQPQHF. The CDR3 DNA reads as TGTGCCAGCAGCCCCCTGGGAGGGGTCATCAATCAGCCCCAGCATTTT. The chain joins TRBV6-2 or TRBV6-3 to TRBJ1-5; maybe TRBD1 (5 bases). This CDR3 spans 16 amino acids. V was clipped by 6 bases and J by 3 bases, with 18 bases between them. CDR1 MNHEY and CDR2 SVGEGT come from the germline V gene.

This clonotype showed up many times. J is TRBJ1-2 and V is TRBV6-5, with D uncertain. There are 14 residues in the CDR3. The V and J ends lost 2 bases and 2 bases respectively, with 9 bases between them. From germline, CDR1 is MNHEY and CDR2 SVGAGI. CDR3 protein: CASSYPGKNYGYTF. CDR3 DNA: TGTGCCAGCAGTTACCCCGGAAAGAACTATGGCTACACCTTC.

This clonotype came up many times. This chain joins TRBV6-2 or TRBV6-3 and TRBJ2-1; D possibly uses TRBD1 or TRBD2 (6 bases each). Deletions cut 6 bases from V and 4 bases from J, with 19 bases between. Germline V lookup: CDR1 MNHEY, CDR2 SVGEGT. This CDR3 has 16 residues. CDR3 sequence (DNA): TGTGCCAGCAGCTTACTCCTGGGGGGCCCTTACAATGAGCAGTTCTTC. Residues: CASSLLLGGPYNEQFF.

This clonotype was recorded many times. V is TRBV2 and J is TRBJ2-3; 7 bases align to TRBD2. This CDR3 has 14 amino acids. Germline CDR1 is SNHLY and CDR2 is FYNNEI. V lost 6 bases, J lost 1 base, and 4 bases stayed unmatched. The CDR3: CASSDRGGTDTQYF. The CDR3 bases are TGTGCCAGCAGCGACCGGGGGGGCACAGATACGCAGTATTTT.